This record covers a single TCR beta chain. TCRdb keeps only in-frame clones here, not all; method: immunoSEQ multiplex PCR. The sample lists roughly 88,000 clones, around four fifths occurring once. These data are taken from a study of control samples from healthy donors and cancer patients. The sequencing sample was made of blood. The receptor was derived from a man younger than 40 in good health.

The CDR3 spells CASSQDLGKNPYNSPLHF. The DNA for the CDR3 is TGTGCCAGCAGCCAAGATCTGGGAAAGAACCCCTATAATTCACCCCTCCACTTT. V and J are TRBV14 and TRBJ1-6; unclear D gene. V gave up 0 bases and J gave up 2 bases, with 14 bases separating them. Germline V gives CDR1 SGHDN, CDR2 FVKESK. The CDR3 loop spans 18 amino acids.